The rows below give T cell receptor beta chains drawn from one sample of a study of blood T cell repertoires in COVID-19. Using immunoSEQ multiplex PCR, the repertoire was profiled, and TCRdb retains in-frame clones only, with some absent. Seen here are more than 70,000 clones, over 80% observed once, and the top ten hold 5% to 6.5%. What was sequenced was peripheral blood. These receptors were obtained from a man aged 45 to 65 with active COVID-19. Each CDR3 is given with its conserved first and last residue. The D gene is left open where the match is weak. Not all rows give a size; the values are once, few, many and, for expanded clones, a class.

clone size	CDR3 length	D gene	V gene	J gene	CDR3 protein	CDR3 DNA
-	15	-	TRBV6-2/TRBV6-3	TRBJ1-3	CASSKTGRSGNTIYF	TGTGCCAGCAGCAAGACAGGCCGCTCTGGAAACACCATATATTTT
-	16	TRBD1	TRBV5-4	TRBJ1-1	CASSPQQGTGATEAFF	TGTGCCAGCAGCCCCCAACAGGGGACGGGGGCCACTGAAGCTTTCTTT
-	14	TRBD1	TRBV6-4	TRBJ2-7	CASSAGTGSHEQYF	TGTGCCAGCAGTGCCGGGACAGGGTCCCACGAGCAGTACTTC
-	15	TRBD2	TRBV18	TRBJ2-5	CASSPQAGGSETQYF	TGTGCCAGCTCACCACAAGCGGGAGGTTCAGAGACCCAGTACTTC
once	16	TRBD2	TRBV25-1	TRBJ2-1	CASSAASGASYNEQFF	TGTGCCAGCAGTGCAGCTAGCGGGGCTTCCTACAATGAGCAGTTCTTC
-	15	TRBD2	TRBV9	TRBJ2-7	CASSVGLAGRDEQYF	TGTGCCAGCAGCGTAGGGCTAGCGGGAAGGGACGAGCAGTACTTC
-	15	-	TRBV28	TRBJ1-4	CASSSGQGANEKLFF	TGTGCCAGCAGTTCAGGGCAGGGCGCTAATGAAAAACTGTTTTTT
once	14	-	TRBV5-1	TRBJ2-5	CASNEGGPQETQYF	TGCGCCAGCAACGAGGGGGGGCCCCAAGAGACCCAGTACTTC
-	18	TRBD1	TRBV27	TRBJ1-1	CASSFRLRTGSLNTEAFF	TGTGCCAGCAGTTTTCGACTAAGGACAGGGTCCCTGAACACTGAAGCTTTCTTT
-	17	-	TRBV28	TRBJ2-5	CASSLKPGTVHQETQYF	TGTGCCAGCAGTTTAAAACCCGGGACTGTGCACCAAGAGACCCAGTACTTC
-	15	-	TRBV30	TRBJ1-6	CAWSPGLWGDSPLHF	TGTGCCTGGAGCCCAGGGCTTTGGGGGGATTCACCCCTCCACTTT
-	16	-	TRBV25-1	TRBJ1-2	CASSSLPKDRYYGYTF	TGTGCCAGCAGTTCGCTACCGAAGGACAGATACTATGGCTACACCTTC
-	13	-	TRBV28	TRBJ1-5	CATCADSNQPQHF	TGTGCCACTTGCGCCGATAGCAATCAGCCCCAGCATTTT
-	13	-	TRBV10-3	TRBJ1-2	CAVSLGGGYGYTF	TGTGCCGTCTCCCTTGGGGGCGGATATGGCTACACCTTC
-	15	-	TRBV28	TRBJ1-5	CASNLDTGDNQPQHF	TGTGCCAGCAACCTAGATACGGGGGACAATCAGCCCCAGCATTTT
-	16	TRBD2	TRBV4-2	TRBJ2-5	CASSQTSGRVQETQYF	TGTGCCAGCAGCCAAACTAGCGGGAGGGTTCAAGAGACCCAGTACTTC
-	16	TRBD2	TRBV5-1	TRBJ2-2	CASSSPGLRTTGELFF	TGCGCCAGCAGCTCCCCGGGACTACGAACCACCGGGGAGCTGTTTTTT
-	15	-	TRBV6-5	TRBJ1-5	CASSYNRDLGQPQHF	TGTGCCAGCAGTTACAACAGGGACCTGGGTCAGCCCCAGCATTTT
-	16	-	TRBV21-1	TRBJ2-1	CASSLYQTSGGNEQFF	TGTGCCAGCAGCCTATATCAGACTAGCGGGGGCAATGAGCAGTTCTTC
-	15	TRBD1	TRBV10-1	TRBJ1-1	CASTQHRGRNTEAFF	TGCGCCAGCACTCAACACAGGGGGCGCAACACTGAAGCTTTCTTT
-	14	-	TRBV7-2	TRBJ1-2	CASSLVLASDGYTF	TGTGCCAGCAGCTTAGTTCTGGCCAGCGATGGCTACACCTTC
-	14	TRBD1	TRBV27	TRBJ2-7	CASSGTGWAYEQYF	TGTGCCAGCAGTGGGACAGGTTGGGCCTACGAGCAGTACTTC